This T cell receptor (beta chain) was recorded in a study of shared clonotypes between healthy human individuals. A word on this clone: Its antigen is unidentified.

Naive-designated CD8 cells lacked CD45RO, were positively enriched for CCR7, and omitted terminally differentiated effector memory CD45RA+ cells. The CDR3 spans 15 residues. V was pared by 8 bases and J by 2 bases, with 18 bases between. CDR1 and CDR2 (germline): MNHEY, SMNVEV (reference sequence). Regarding the study as a whole: Rarefaction curves obtained for sorted subsets showed sequencing incomplete despite large depth.

Generated by immunoSEQ multiplex PCR, the TCRdb table keeps only in-frame clones and is missing some. This sample has around 2,000,000 clones, with more than 85% found just once. The chain joins TRBV27 to TRBJ2-5, with D uncertain. This receptor was taken from a man younger than 30 in good health. Some clones in this sample may be carry-over from other donors' samples. Sequencing was done on a sample of naive CD8+ T cells from PBMCs. CDR3 amino acids: CASSPRLRRQETQYF. CDR3 in DNA: TGTGCCAGCTCCCCGAGGCTGCGCAGACAAGAGACCCAGTACTTC.